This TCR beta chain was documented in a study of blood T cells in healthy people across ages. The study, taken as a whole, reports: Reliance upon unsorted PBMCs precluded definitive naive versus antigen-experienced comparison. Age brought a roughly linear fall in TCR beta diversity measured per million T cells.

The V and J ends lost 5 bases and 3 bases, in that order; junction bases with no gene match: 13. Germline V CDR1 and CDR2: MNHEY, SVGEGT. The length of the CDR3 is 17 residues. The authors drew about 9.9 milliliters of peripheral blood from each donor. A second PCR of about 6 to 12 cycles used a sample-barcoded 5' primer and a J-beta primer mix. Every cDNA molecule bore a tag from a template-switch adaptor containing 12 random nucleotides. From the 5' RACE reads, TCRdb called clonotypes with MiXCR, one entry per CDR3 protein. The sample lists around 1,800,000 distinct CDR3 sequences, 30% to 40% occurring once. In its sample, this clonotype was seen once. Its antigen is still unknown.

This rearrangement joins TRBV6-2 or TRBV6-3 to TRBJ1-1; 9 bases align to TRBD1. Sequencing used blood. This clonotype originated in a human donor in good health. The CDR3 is CASSRTTGGVKYTEAFF. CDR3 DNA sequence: TGTGCCAGCAGTCGAACGACAGGGGGAGTTAAGTACACTGAAGCTTTCTTT.